This T cell receptor (beta chain) derives from a study of blood T cell repertoires in COVID-19. Using immunoSEQ multiplex PCR, the repertoire was profiled, and TCRdb retains in-frame clones only, with some absent. The sample contains 200,000 to 250,000 clones, approximately 85% of which appear only once. Germline CDR1 reads SGHVS; CDR2 reads FQNEAQ. CDR3 length: 17 residues. Trimming stripped 2 bases from V and 0 bases from J, with 16 bases between. Material: peripheral blood. The receptor comes from a woman aged 70-85 years with COVID-19, enrolled during active disease. The rearrangement joins TRBV7-8 to TRBJ1-1; D is uncertain. The CDR3 DNA reads as TGTGCCAGCAGCTTACTTCAGGCAGGAAGAATGAACACTGAAGCTTTCTTT. Its translation: CASSLLQAGRMNTEAFF.